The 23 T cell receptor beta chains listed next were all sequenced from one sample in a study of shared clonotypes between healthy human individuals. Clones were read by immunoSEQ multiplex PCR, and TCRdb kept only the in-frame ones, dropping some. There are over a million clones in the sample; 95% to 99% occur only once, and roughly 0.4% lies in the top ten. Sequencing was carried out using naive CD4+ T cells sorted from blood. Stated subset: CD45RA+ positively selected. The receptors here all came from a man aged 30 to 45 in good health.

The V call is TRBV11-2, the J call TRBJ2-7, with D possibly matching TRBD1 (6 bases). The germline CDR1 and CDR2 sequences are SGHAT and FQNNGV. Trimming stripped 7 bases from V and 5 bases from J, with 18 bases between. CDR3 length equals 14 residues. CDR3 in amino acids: CASKTPGERHEQYF. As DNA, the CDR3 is TGTGCCAGCAAAACTCCAGGGGAGAGGCACGAGCAGTACTTC.

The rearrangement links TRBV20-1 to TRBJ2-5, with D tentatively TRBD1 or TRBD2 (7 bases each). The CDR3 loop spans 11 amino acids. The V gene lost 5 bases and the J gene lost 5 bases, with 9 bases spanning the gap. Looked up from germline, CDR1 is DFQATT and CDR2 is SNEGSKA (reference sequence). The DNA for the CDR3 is TGCAGTGCTCAGGGGGGGGAGACCCAGTACTTC. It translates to CSAQGGETQYF.

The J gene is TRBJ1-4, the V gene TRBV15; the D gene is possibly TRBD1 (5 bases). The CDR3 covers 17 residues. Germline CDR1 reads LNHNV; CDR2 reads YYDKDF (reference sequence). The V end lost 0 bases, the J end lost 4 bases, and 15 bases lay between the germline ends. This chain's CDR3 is CATSRESWGTVNEKLFF. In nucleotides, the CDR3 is TGTGCCACCAGCAGAGAATCCTGGGGCACAGTTAATGAAAAACTGTTTTTT.

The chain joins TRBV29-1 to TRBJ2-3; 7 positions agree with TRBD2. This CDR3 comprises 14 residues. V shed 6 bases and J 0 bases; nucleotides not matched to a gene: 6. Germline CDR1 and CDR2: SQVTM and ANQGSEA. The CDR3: CSVVPSGSTDTQYF. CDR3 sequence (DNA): TGCAGCGTCGTACCTAGCGGAAGCACAGATACGCAGTATTTT.

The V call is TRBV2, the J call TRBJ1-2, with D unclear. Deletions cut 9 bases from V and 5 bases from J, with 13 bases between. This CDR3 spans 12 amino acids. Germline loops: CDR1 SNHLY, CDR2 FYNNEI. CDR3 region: CASRGQLYGYTF. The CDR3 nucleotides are TGTGCCAGTAGAGGGCAGCTATATGGCTACACCTTC.

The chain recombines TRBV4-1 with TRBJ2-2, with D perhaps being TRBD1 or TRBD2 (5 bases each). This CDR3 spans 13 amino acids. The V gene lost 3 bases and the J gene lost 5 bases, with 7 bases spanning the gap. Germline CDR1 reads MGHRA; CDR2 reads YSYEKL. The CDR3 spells CASSQGVTGELFF. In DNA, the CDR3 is TGCGCCAGCAGCCAGGGGGTTACCGGGGAGCTGTTTTTT.

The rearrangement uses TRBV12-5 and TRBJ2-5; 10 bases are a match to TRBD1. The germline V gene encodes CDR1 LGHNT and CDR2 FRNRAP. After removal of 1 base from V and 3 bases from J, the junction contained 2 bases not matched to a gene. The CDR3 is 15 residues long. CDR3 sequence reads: CASGLGDRGKETQYF. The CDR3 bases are TGTGCTAGTGGTTTGGGGGACAGGGGAAAAGAGACCCAGTACTTC.

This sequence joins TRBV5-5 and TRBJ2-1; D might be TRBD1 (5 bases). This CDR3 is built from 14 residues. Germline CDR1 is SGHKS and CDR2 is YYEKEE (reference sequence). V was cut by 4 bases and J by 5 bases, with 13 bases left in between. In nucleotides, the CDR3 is TGTGCCAGCAGCGGGATCCCAGGGAACAATGAGCAGTTCTTC. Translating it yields CASSGIPGNNEQFF.

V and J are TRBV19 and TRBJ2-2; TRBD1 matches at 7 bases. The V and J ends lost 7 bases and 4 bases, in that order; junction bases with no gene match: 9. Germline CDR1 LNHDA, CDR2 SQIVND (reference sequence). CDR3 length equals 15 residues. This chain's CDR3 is CASTLMGQITGELFF. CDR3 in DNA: TGTGCCAGTACCTTAATGGGACAGATCACCGGGGAGCTGTTTTTT. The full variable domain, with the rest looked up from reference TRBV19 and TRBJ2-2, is DGGITQSPKYLFRKEGQNVTLSCEQNLNHDAMYWYRQDPGQGLRLIYYSQIVNDFQKGDIAEGYSVSREKKESFPLTVTSAQKNPTAFYLCASTLMGQITGELFFGEGSRLTVL.

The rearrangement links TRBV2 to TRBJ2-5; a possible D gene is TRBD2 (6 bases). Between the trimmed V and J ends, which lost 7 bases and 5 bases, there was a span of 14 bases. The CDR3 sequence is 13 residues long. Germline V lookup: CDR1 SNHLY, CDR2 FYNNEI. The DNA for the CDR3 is TGTGCCAGCATGGTTGGAGGGTTCGAGACCCAGTACTTC. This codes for CASMVGGFETQYF.

The DNA for the CDR3 is TGTGCCAGCAGTGCTGAGGTTACAGGGGGTCGGTACTTC. Translated, it gives CASSAEVTGGRYF. This sequence joins TRBV6-1 and TRBJ2-7; 8 bases align to TRBD1. The CDR3 has 13 residues. Germline lookup yields CDR1 MNHNS and CDR2 SASEGT. With V trimmed by 4 bases and J by 12 bases, 11 bases remained unmatched.

CDR3 bases: TGTGCCAGCAGTTTAGGGTTCCGCTTCGAGCAGTACTTC. This sequence encodes CASSLGFRFEQYF. The V call is TRBV28, the J call TRBJ2-7; no clear D gene. CDR1 and CDR2 from the germline V gene are MDHEN and SYDVKM. V was trimmed by 2 bases and J by 6 bases, leaving 11 bases between them. CDR3 length: 13 amino acids.

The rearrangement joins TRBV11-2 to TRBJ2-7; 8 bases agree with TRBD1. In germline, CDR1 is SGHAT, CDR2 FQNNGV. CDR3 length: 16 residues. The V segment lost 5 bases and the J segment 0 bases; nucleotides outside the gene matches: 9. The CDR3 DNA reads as TGTGCCAGCAGCCAAGCTCCGGGACAGGCCTCCTACGAGCAGTACTTC. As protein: CASSQAPGQASYEQYF.

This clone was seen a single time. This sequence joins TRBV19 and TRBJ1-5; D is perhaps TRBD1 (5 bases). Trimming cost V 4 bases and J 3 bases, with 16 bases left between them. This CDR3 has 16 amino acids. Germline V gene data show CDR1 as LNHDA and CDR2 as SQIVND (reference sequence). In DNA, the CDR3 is TGTGCCAGTAGTAGTGTTCCAGGGCATACCAATCAGCCCCAGCATTTT. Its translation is CASSSVPGHTNQPQHF.

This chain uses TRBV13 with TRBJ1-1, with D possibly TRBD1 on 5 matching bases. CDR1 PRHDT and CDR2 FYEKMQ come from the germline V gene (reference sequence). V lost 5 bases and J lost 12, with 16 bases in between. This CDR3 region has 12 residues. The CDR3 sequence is CASSALGLGTFF. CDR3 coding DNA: TGTGCCAGCAGCGCATTGGGGCTTGGGACTTTCTTT.

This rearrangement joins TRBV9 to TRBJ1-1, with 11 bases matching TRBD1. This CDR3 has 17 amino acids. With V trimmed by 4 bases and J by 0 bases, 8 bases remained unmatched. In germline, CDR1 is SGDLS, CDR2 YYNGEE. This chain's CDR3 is CASSPRDRGRVNTEAFF. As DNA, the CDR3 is TGTGCCAGCAGCCCTCGGGACAGGGGGAGGGTGAACACTGAAGCTTTCTTT.

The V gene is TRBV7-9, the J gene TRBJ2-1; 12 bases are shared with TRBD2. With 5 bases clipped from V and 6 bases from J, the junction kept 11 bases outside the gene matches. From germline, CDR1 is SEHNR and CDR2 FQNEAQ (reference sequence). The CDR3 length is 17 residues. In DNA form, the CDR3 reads TGTGCCAGCAGCCCCGGACTAGCGGGACAGAAGCTCAATGAGCAGTTCTTC. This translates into CASSPGLAGQKLNEQFF.

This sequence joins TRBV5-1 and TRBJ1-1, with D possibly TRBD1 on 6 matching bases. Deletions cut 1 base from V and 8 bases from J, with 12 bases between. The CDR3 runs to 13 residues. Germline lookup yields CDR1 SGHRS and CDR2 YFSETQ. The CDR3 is CASSLRGAAEAFF. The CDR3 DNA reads TGCGCCAGCAGCTTGCGGGGGGCTGCGGAAGCTTTCTTT.

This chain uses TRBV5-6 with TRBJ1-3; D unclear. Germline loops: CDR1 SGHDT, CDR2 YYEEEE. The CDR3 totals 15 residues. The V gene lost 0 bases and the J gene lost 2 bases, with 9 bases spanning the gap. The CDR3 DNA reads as TGTGCCAGCAGCTTGGGCCCCCATACTGGAAACACCATATATTTT. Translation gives CASSLGPHTGNTIYF.

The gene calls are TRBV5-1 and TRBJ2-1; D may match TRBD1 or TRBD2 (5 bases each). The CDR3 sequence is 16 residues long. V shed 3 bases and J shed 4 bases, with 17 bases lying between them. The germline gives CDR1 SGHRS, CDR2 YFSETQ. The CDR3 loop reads CASSSDGTELYNEQFF. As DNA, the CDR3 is TGCGCCAGCAGCTCGGATGGGACCGAACTTTACAATGAGCAGTTCTTC.

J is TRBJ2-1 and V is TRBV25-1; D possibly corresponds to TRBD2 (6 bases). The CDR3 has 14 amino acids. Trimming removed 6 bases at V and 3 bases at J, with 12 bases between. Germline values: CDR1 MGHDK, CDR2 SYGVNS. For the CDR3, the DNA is TGTGCCAGCAGCCTCCGGAGGGGCTACAATGAGCAGTTCTTC. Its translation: CASSLRRGYNEQFF.

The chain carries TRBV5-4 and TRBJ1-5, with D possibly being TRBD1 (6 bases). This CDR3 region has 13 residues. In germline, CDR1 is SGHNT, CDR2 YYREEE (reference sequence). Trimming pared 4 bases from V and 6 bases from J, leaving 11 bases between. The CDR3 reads CASSAGRGQPQHF. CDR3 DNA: TGTGCCAGCAGCGCGGGCAGGGGTCAGCCCCAGCATTTT.

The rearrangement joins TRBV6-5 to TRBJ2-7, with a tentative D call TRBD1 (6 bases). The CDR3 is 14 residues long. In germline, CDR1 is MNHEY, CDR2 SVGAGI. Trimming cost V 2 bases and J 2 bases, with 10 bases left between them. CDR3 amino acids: CASSYGQGPYEQYF. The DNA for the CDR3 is TGTGCCAGCAGTTACGGCCAGGGGCCCTACGAGCAGTACTTC.